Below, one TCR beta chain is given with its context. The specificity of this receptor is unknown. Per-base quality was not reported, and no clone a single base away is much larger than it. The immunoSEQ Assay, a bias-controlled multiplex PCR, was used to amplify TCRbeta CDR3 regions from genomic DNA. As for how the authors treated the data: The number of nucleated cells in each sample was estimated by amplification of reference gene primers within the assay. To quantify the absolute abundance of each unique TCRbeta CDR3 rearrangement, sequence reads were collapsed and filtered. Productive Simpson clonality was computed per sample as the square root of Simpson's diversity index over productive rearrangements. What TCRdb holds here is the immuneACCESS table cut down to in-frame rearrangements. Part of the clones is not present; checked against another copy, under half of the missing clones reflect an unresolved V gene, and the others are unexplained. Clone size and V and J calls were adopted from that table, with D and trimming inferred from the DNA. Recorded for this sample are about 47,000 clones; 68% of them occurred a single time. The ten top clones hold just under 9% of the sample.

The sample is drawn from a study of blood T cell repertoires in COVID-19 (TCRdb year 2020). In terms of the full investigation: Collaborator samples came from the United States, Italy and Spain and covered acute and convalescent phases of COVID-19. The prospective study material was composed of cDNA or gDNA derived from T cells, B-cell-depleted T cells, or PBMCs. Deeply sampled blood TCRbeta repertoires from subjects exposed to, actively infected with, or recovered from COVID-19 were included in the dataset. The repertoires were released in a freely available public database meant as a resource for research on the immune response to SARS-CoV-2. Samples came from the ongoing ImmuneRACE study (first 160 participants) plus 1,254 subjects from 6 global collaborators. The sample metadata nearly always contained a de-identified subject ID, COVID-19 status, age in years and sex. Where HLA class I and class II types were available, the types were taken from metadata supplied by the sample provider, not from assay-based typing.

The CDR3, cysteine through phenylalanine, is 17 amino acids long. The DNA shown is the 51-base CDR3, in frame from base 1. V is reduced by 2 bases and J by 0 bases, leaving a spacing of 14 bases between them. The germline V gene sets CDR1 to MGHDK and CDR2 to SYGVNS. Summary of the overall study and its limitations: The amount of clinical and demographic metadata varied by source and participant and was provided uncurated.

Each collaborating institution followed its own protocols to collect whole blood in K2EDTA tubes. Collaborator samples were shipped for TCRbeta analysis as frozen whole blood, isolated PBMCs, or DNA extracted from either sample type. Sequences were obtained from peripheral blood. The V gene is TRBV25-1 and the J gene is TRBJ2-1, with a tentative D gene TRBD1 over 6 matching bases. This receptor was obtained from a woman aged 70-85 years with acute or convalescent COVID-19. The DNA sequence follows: TGTGCCAGCAGTGAAGGGGGCGGGTTGAGCTCCTACAATGAGCAGTTCTTC. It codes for CASSEGGGLSSYNEQFF.